This T cell receptor beta chain stems from a study of T cell repertoires in cytomegalovirus infection. This clonotype has at least ten counts. Per the germline V gene, CDR1 is SGHTA and CDR2 is FQGNSA. The CDR3 length is 16 residues. Trimming removed 0 bases at V and 6 bases at J, with 16 bases between. TCRdb itself ran the reads through MiXCR, one entry per CDR3 protein. This repertoire shows about 310,000 distinct CDR3 sequences, 17% found once; its top ten account for about 11%. This sequence originates from a human donor in good health (CMV status not recorded). Some clones in this sample may be carry-over from other donors' samples. The sequencing sample was made of PBMCs. J is TRBJ2-3 and V is TRBV7-2; no definite D call. CDR3 bases: TGTGCCAGCAGCTTAGCGGCCAGGCCAAATATTGATACGCAGTATTTT. This gives the protein CASSLAARPNIDTQYF.